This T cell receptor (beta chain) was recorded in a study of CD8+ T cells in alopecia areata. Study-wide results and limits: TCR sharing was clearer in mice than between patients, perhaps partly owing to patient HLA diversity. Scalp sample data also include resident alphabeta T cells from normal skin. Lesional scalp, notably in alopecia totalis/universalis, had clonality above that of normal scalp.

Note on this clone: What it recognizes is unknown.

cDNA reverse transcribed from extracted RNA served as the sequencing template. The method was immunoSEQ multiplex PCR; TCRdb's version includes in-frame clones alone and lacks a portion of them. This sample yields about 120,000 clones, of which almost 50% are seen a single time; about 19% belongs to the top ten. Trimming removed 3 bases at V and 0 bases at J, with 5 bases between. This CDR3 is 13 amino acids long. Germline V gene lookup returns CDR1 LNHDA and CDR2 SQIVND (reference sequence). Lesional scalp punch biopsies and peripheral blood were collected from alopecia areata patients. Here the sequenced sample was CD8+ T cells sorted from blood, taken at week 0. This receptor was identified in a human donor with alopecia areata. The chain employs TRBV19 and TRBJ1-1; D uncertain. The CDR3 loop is CASSISMNTEAFF. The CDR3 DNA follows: TGTGCCAGTAGTATTAGCATGAACACTGAAGCTTTCTTT.